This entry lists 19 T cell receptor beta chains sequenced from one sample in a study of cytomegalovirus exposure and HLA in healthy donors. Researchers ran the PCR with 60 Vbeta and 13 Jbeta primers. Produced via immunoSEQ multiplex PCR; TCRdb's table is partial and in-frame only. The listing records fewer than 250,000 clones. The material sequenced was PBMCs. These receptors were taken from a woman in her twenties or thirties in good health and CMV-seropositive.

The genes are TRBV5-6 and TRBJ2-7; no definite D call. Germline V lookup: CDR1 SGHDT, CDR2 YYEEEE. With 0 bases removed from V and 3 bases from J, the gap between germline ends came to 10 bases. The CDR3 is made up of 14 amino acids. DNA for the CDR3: TGTGCCAGCAGCTTGGAAGGAGAGATCTACGAGCAGTACTTC. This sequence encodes CASSLEGEIYEQYF.

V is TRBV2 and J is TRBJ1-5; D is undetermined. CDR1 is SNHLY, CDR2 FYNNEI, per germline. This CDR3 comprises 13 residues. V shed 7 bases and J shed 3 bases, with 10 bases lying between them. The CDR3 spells CASTEEHNQPQHF. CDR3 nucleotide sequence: TGTGCCAGCACCGAAGAGCACAATCAGCCCCAGCATTTT.

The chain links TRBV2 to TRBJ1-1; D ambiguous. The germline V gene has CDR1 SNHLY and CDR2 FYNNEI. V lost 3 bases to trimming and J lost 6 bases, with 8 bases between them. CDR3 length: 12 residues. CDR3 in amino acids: CASSDNNPEAFF. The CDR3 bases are TGTGCCAGCAGTGATAACAACCCTGAAGCTTTCTTT.

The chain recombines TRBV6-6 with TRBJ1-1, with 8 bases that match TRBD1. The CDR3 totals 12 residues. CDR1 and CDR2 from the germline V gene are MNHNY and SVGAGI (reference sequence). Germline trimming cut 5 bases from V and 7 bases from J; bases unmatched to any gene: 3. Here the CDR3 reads CASSGTGREAFF. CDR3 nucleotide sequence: TGTGCCAGCAGTGGGACAGGACGTGAAGCTTTCTTT.

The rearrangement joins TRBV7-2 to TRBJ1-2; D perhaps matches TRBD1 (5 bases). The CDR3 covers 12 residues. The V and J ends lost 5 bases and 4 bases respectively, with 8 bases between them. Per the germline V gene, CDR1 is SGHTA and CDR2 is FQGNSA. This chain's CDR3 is CASSPTGYGYTF. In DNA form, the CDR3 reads TGTGCCAGCAGCCCAACAGGCTATGGCTACACCTTC. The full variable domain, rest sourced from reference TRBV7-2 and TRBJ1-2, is GAGVSQSPSNKVTEKGKDVELRCDPISGHTALYWYRQSLGQGLEFLIYFQGNSAPDKSGLPSDRFSAERTGGSVSTLTIQRTQQEDSAVYLCASSPTGYGYTFGSGTRLTVV.

CDR3 in DNA: TGTGCCAGCAGCATCTATGAAGGGACTATTGTTGTCAACTACGAGCAGTACTTC. It encodes CASSIYEGTIVVNYEQYF. The V gene is TRBV5-6, the J gene TRBJ2-7; 7 nucleotides agree with TRBD2. Germline V CDR1 and CDR2: SGHDT, YYEEEE. The ends lost 4 bases at V and 3 bases at J; junction bases unmatched: 19. The CDR3 is 18 residues long.

The CDR3 coding sequence is TGTGCCAGCAGGGCTAGCGGGGGAGAAAACATTCAGTACTTC. It codes for CASRASGGENIQYF. The gene calls are TRBV6-5 and TRBJ2-4; 10 nucleotides line up with TRBD2. V lost 6 bases, J lost 5 bases, and 4 bases stayed unmatched. Per germline, CDR1 MNHEY and CDR2 SVGAGI. The CDR3 covers 14 residues.

CDR3 sequence: CASSSRQGSGTDTQYF. DNA of the CDR3: TGTGCCAGCAGCTCCCGACAGGGTAGTGGCACAGATACGCAGTATTTT. The chain employs TRBV9 and TRBJ2-3; TRBD1 matches 7 bases. Germline CDR1 and CDR2: SGDLS and YYNGEE. The length of the CDR3 is 16 residues. V dropped 4 bases and J dropped 1; count of bases not matched to a gene: 9.

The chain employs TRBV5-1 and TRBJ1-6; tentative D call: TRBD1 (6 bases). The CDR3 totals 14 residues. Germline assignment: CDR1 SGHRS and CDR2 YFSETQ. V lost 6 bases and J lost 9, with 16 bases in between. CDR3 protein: CASTSAAGVSPLHF. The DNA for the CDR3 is TGCGCCAGCACATCGGCGGCAGGGGTTTCACCCCTCCACTTT.

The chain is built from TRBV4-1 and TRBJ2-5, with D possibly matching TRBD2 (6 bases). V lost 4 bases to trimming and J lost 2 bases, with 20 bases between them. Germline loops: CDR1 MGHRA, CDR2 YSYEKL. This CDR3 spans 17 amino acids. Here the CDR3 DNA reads TGCGCCAGCAGCCCAGGTGGTTCGGGGGACGAACAAGAGACCCAGTACTTC. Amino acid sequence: CASSPGGSGDEQETQYF.

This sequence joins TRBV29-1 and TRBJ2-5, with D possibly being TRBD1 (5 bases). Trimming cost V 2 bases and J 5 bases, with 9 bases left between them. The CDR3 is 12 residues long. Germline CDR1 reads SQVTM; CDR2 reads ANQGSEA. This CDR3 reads CSVESGPETQYF. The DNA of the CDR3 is TGCAGCGTTGAATCAGGGCCGGAGACCCAGTACTTC.

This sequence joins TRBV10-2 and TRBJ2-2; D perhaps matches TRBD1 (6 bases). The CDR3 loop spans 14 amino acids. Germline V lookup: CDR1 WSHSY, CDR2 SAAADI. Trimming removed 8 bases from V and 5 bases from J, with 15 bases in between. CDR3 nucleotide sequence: TGCGCCAGCGGTTGGGGGCTCGGGACCGGGGAGCTGTTTTTT. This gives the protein CASGWGLGTGELFF.

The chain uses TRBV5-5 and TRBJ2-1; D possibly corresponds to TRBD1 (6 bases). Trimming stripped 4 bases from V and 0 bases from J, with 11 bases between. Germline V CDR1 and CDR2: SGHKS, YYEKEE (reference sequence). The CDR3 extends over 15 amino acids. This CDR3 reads CASSRRQVSYNEQFF. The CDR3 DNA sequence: TGTGCCAGCAGCAGACGACAGGTCTCCTACAATGAGCAGTTCTTC.

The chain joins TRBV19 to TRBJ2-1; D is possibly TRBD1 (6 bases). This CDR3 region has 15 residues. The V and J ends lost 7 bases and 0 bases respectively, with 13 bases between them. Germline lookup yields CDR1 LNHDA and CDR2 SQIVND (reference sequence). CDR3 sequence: CASKLGGNSYNEQFF. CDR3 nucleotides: TGTGCCAGTAAATTAGGGGGTAACTCCTACAATGAGCAGTTCTTC.

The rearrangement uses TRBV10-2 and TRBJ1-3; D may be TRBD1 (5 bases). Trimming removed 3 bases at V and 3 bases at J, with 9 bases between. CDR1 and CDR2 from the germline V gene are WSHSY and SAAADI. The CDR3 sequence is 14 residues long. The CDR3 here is CASSDPGNGNTIYF. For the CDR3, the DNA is TGCGCCAGCAGTGATCCAGGGAATGGAAACACCATATATTTT.

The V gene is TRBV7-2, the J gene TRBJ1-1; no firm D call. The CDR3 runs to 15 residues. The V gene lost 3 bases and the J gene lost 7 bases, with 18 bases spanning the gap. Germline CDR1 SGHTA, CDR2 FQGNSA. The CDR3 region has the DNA TGTGCCAGCAGCTTGGCGACAACGGGAGGCTATGAAGCTTTCTTT. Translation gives CASSLATTGGYEAFF.

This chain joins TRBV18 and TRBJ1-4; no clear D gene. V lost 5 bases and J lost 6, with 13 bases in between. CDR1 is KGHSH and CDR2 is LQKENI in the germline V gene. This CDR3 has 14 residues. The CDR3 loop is CASSALARDEKLFF. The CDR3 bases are TGTGCCAGCTCAGCGTTAGCGAGGGATGAAAAACTGTTTTTT.

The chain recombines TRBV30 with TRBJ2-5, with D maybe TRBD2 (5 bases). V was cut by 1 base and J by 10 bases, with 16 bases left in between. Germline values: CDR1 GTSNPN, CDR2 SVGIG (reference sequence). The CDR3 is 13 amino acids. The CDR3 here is CAWSASKSGNQYF. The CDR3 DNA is TGTGCCTGGAGTGCCTCGAAGTCGGGAAACCAGTACTTC. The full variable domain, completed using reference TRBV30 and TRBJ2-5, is SQTIHQWPATLVQPVGSPLSLECTVEGTSNPNLYWYRQAAGRGLQLLFYSVGIGQISSEVPQNLSASRPQDRQFILSSKKLLLSDSGFYLCAWSASKSGNQYFGPGTRLLVL.

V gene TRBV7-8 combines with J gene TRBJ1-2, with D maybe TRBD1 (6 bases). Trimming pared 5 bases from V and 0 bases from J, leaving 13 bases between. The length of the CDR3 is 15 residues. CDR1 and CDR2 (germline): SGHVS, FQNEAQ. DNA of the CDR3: TGTGCCAGCAGCCCAGGGGCAAGCACTAACTATGGCTACACCTTC. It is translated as CASSPGASTNYGYTF.